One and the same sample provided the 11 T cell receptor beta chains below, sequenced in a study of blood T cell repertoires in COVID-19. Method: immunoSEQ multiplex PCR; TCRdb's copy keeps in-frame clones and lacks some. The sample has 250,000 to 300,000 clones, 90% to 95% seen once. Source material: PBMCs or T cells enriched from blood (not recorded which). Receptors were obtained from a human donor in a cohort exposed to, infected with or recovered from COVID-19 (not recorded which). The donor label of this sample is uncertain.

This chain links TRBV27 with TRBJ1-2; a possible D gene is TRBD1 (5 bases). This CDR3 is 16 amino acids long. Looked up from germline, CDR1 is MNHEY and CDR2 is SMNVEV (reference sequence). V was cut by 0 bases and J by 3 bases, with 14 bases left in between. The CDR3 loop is CASSLSPRGGDYGYTF. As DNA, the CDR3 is TGTGCCAGCAGTTTATCCCCCCGGGGGGGAGACTATGGCTACACCTTC.

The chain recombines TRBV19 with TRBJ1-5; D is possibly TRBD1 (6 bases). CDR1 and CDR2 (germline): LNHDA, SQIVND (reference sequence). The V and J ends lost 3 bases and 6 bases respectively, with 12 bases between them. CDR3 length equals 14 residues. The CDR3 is CASSMAGVLQPQHF. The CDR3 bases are TGTGCCAGTAGTATGGCAGGGGTTCTTCAGCCCCAGCATTTT.

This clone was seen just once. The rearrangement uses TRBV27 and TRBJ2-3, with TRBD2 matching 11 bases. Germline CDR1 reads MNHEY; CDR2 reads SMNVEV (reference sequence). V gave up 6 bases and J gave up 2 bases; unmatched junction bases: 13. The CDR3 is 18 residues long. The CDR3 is CASRGGLAGGPTTDTQYF. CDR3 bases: TGTGCCAGCAGAGGGGGGCTAGCGGGGGGCCCCACCACAGATACGCAGTATTTT.

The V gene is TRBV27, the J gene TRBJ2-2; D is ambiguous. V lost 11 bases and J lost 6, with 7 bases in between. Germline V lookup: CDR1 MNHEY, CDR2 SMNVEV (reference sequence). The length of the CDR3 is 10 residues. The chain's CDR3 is CASGPGELFF. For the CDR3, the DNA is TGTGCCTCAGGCCCCGGGGAGCTGTTTTTT.

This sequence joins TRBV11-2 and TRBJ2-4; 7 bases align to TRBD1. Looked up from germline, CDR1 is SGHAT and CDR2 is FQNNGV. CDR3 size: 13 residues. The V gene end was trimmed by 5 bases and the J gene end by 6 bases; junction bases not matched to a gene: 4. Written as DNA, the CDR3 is TGTGCCAGCAGCCGGACAGGAGTAAACATTCAGTACTTC. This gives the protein CASSRTGVNIQYF.

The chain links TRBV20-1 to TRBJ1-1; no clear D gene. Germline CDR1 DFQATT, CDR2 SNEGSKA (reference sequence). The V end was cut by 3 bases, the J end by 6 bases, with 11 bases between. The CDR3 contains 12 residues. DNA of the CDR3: TGCAGTGCTAGTGGTCGGCGGGCTGAAGCTTTCTTT. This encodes CSASGRRAEAFF.

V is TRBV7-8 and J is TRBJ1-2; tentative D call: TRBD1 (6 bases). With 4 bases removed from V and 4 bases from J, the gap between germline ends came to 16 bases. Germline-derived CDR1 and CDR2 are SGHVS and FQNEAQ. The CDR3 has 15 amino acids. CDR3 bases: TGTGCCAGCAGCTGGAGGGGGAGGGGAGGCTATGGCTACACCTTC. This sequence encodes CASSWRGRGGYGYTF.

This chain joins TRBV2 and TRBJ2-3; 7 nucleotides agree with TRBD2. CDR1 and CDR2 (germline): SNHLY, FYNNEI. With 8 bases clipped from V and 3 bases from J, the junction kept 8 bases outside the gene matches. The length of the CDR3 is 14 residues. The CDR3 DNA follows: TGTGCCAGCGGAATTGGGGGGGGGACAGATACGCAGTATTTT. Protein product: CASGIGGGTDTQYF.

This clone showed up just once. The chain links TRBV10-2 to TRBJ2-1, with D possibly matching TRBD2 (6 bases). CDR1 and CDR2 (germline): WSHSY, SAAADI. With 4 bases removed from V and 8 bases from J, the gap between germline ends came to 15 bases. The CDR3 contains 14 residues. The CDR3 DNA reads TGCGCCAGCAGTGGCACAGAGGGAGGACATGAGCAGTTCTTC. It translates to CASSGTEGGHEQFF.

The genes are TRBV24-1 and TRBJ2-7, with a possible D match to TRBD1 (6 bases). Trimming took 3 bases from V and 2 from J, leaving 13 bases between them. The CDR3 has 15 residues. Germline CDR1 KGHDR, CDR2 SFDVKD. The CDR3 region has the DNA TGTGCCACCAGTGATAGGGGGAAGGGACCCTACGAGCAGTACTTC. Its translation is CATSDRGKGPYEQYF.

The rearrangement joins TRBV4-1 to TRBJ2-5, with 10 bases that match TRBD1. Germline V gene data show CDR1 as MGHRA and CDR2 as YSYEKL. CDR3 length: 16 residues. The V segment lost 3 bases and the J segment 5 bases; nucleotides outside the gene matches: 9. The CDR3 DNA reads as TGCGCCAGCAGCCAGGGCGACAGGGGGCGGTGGGAGACCCAGTACTTC. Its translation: CASSQGDRGRWETQYF.